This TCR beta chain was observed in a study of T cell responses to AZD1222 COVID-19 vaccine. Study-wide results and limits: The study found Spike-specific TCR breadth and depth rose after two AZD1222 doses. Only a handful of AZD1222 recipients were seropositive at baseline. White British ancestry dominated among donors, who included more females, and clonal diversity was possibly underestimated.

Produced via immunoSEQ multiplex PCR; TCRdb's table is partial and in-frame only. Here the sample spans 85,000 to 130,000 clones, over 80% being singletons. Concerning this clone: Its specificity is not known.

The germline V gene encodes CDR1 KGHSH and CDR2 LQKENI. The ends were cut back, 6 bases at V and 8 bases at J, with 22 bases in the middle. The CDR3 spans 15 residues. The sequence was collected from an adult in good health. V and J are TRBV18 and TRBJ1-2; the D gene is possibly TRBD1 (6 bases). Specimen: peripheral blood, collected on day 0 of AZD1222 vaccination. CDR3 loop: CASSLDQGTGGGYTF. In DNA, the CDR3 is TGTGCCAGCTCGCTCGATCAGGGGACCGGAGGCGGCTACACCTTC.